This T cell receptor (beta chain) originates from a study of shared clonotypes between healthy human individuals. With regard to this clone: Its specificity is not known.

Data came from immunoSEQ multiplex PCR; TCRdb stores just in-frame clones and leaves some out. This sample yields fewer than 3 million clones, of which around 90% are seen a single time; 0.37% belongs to the top ten. General study results and limits: In a few donors, around 5% of naive CD4 clonotypes appeared in common. Generation probabilities of non-shared clonotypes were lower (relative to those shared by all four donors).

Material for sequencing was naive CD4+ T cells from PBMCs. The subset here: CD45RA+ positively selected. The receptor comes from a man between 18 and 35 years old in good health. Some clones in this sample may be carry-over from other donors' samples.

CDR3 coding DNA: TGTGCCCCCAGCGGCCGGCGCACAGATACGCAGTATTTT. Translating it yields CAPSGRRTDTQYF. The chain employs TRBV2 and TRBJ2-3; tentatively, D is TRBD2 (5 bases). There are 13 residues in the CDR3. Germline V CDR1 and CDR2: SNHLY, FYNNEI. Trimming took 11 bases from V and 1 from J, leaving 13 bases between them.